This T cell receptor (beta chain) was captured by sequencing in a study of T cells in Graves' hyperthyroidism and ophthalmopathy. Study-level findings and limits: The majority of expanded thyroid clonotypes above 0.001 also appeared in blood.

Participants, patients aged 18 to 65, had newly diagnosed hyperthyroidism with a duration under 2 months. Used for diagnoses were clinical symptoms, serum thyroxine and TRAb, thyroid ultrasound and orbital computed tomography. Initially, at the first diagnosis of hyperthyroidism and before any ophthalmopathy symptoms, blood was sampled. This CDR3 is 13 amino acids long. In germline, CDR1 is SNHLY, CDR2 FYNNEI. Trimming at V came to 3 bases and at J to 4 bases, leaving 2 bases not matched to a gene. Concerning this clonotype: What it recognizes is unknown.

Amplification of TCR beta CDR3 regions used RNA as the template. HTBI primers were employed in a first-round RT-PCR of the TCR CDR3. Via MiXCR, TCRdb re-called the multiplex PCR reads, giving one row per CDR3 protein. Here the sample spans some 150,000 distinct CDR3 sequences, 22% being singletons. The receptor comes from a woman between 50 and 59 years old with Graves' hyperthyroidism that later progressed to Graves' ophthalmopathy. The chain combines TRBV2 with TRBJ1-2, with 7 bases identical to TRBD1. The sequencing sample was made of blood. CDR3 sequence reads: CASSETGLYGYTF. The CDR3 bases are TGTGCCAGCAGTGAGACAGGGCTCTATGGCTACACCTTC.